The rows below give T cell receptor beta chains drawn from one sample of a study of blood T cells in healthy people across ages. MiXCR, applied by TCRdb to the 5' RACE reads, yields one record per CDR3 protein. The sample shows roughly 800,000 distinct CDR3 sequences, about 25% of them seen only once. This sample was also put to use in a study of T cells of mothers and their children.

The sequenced sample was blood. All receptors derive from a boy aged 5-17 years in good health. Both conserved end residues are part of each CDR3. The D gene is left open where the match is weak. Expanded clones are given a class, and other clones once, few, many or no size at all.

d_call: .; j_call: TRBJ2-7; clone_size: .; v_call: TRBV24-1; cdr3_nt: TGTGCCACCAGTGATTTGAAAGGCGAGCAGTACTTC; cdr3_aa: CATSDLKGEQYF
d_call: .; j_call: TRBJ2-7; clone_size: .; v_call: TRBV6-6; cdr3_nt: TGTGCCAGCACGTGGGGAGTTCAGGGCGAGCAGTACTTC; cdr3_aa: CASTWGVQGEQYF
d_call: .; j_call: TRBJ2-3; clone_size: .; v_call: TRBV29-1; cdr3_nt: TGCAGCGTTGAGACAATAGGTACGCAGTATTTT; cdr3_aa: CSVETIGTQYF
d_call: TRBD1; j_call: TRBJ1-2; clone_size: .; v_call: TRBV5-1; cdr3_nt: TGCGCCAGCAGCTTGGAGTATTACCGGGACAGCCTGTACTTC; cdr3_aa: CASSLEYYRDSLYF
d_call: .; j_call: TRBJ2-1; clone_size: .; v_call: TRBV2; cdr3_nt: TGTGCCAGCAGTGGTGGGCTAGCCGAGGGTGAGCAGTTCTTC; cdr3_aa: CASSGGLAEGEQFF
d_call: .; j_call: TRBJ1-5; clone_size: .; v_call: TRBV6-1; cdr3_nt: TGTGCCAGCAGTGTGGGGGATTATCAGCCCCAGCATTTT; cdr3_aa: CASSVGDYQPQHF
d_call: .; j_call: TRBJ2-1; clone_size: few; v_call: TRBV11-2; cdr3_nt: TGTGCCAGCAGCTTAAGTATTGGTCTGGCGGGGAATGAGCAGTTCTTC; cdr3_aa: CASSLSIGLAGNEQFF
d_call: .; j_call: TRBJ2-5; clone_size: .; v_call: TRBV10-3; cdr3_nt: TGTGCCATCAGTGAGTCGATAAAAGGGACCCAGTACTTC; cdr3_aa: CAISESIKGTQYF
d_call: .; j_call: TRBJ2-7; clone_size: .; v_call: TRBV12-3/TRBV12-4; cdr3_nt: TGTGCCAGCAGTTTAGCGCCTAGGACTCAGGAGCAGTACTTC; cdr3_aa: CASSLAPRTQEQYF
d_call: .; j_call: TRBJ2-5; clone_size: .; v_call: TRBV6-5; cdr3_nt: TGTGCCAGCAGTGAGGACGAGTTCTACCGGGAGACCCAGTACTTC; cdr3_aa: CASSEDEFYRETQYF
d_call: .; j_call: TRBJ2-5; clone_size: .; v_call: TRBV6-2/TRBV6-3; cdr3_nt: TGTGCCAGCAGTTACCAGGATGGGGGGCCAGGGGAGACCCAGTACTTC; cdr3_aa: CASSYQDGGPGETQYF
d_call: TRBD1; j_call: TRBJ2-7; clone_size: .; v_call: TRBV5-1; cdr3_nt: TGCGCCAGCAGCTTGGTGGGACAGAAGTTGGAGCAGTACTTC; cdr3_aa: CASSLVGQKLEQYF
d_call: .; j_call: TRBJ2-1; clone_size: .; v_call: TRBV6-1; cdr3_nt: TGTGCCAGCGTATATAGGGGACTCCAAGGGAATGAGCAGTTCTTC; cdr3_aa: CASVYRGLQGNEQFF
d_call: TRBD1; j_call: TRBJ2-5; clone_size: .; v_call: TRBV20-1; cdr3_nt: TGCAGTGCTAGTGCCTCGGACAGGCAAGAGACCCAGTACTTC; cdr3_aa: CSASASDRQETQYF
d_call: .; j_call: TRBJ1-1; clone_size: .; v_call: TRBV7-9; cdr3_nt: TGTGCCAGCAGCTTTTTGGGGATGGACACTGAAGCTTTCTTT; cdr3_aa: CASSFLGMDTEAFF
d_call: .; j_call: TRBJ2-1; clone_size: .; v_call: TRBV28; cdr3_nt: TGTGCCAGCAGTTTGGAGGGTTTTGAGCAGTTCTTC; cdr3_aa: CASSLEGFEQFF
d_call: TRBD1; j_call: TRBJ2-7; clone_size: .; v_call: TRBV28; cdr3_nt: TGTGCCAGCAGTTTATGGTACCAGGGGGCGTCCGAGCAGTACTTC; cdr3_aa: CASSLWYQGASEQYF
d_call: .; j_call: TRBJ2-7; clone_size: .; v_call: TRBV20-1; cdr3_nt: TGCAGTGCACCGAAGAGCGGGCCAACCTACGAGCAGTACTTC; cdr3_aa: CSAPKSGPTYEQYF
d_call: .; j_call: TRBJ1-1; clone_size: .; v_call: TRBV7-8; cdr3_nt: TGTGCGCATGAGAACACTGAAGCTTTCTTT; cdr3_aa: CAHENTEAFF
d_call: .; j_call: TRBJ2-7; clone_size: few; v_call: TRBV28; cdr3_nt: TGTGCCAGCAGCCCCCCAGGGTTCCACGAGCAGTACTTC; cdr3_aa: CASSPPGFHEQYF
d_call: .; j_call: TRBJ2-5; clone_size: .; v_call: TRBV10-3; cdr3_nt: TGTGCCATCAGTGACGGACGGCAAGAGACCCAGTACTTC; cdr3_aa: CAISDGRQETQYF
d_call: TRBD2; j_call: TRBJ2-3; clone_size: few; v_call: TRBV7-3; cdr3_nt: TGTGCCAGCAGCTTCCTAGCGGGAGGTGATACGCAGTATTTT; cdr3_aa: CASSFLAGGDTQYF
d_call: TRBD1; j_call: TRBJ2-7; clone_size: .; v_call: TRBV7-9; cdr3_nt: TGTGCCAGCAGCTCGTCGGACAGGGCCCCCTACGAGCAGTACTTC; cdr3_aa: CASSSSDRAPYEQYF
d_call: .; j_call: TRBJ2-1; clone_size: few; v_call: TRBV7-2; cdr3_nt: TGTGCCAGCAGCCTCGAGGGTGGATCCCACAATGAGCAGTTCTTC; cdr3_aa: CASSLEGGSHNEQFF
d_call: .; j_call: TRBJ2-5; clone_size: few; v_call: TRBV4-1; cdr3_nt: TGCGCCAGCAGCCAAGTTTCCTCTCGTCCGGGGGAGACCCAGTACTTC; cdr3_aa: CASSQVSSRPGETQYF
d_call: TRBD1; j_call: TRBJ2-2; clone_size: few; v_call: TRBV29-1; cdr3_nt: TGCAGCGTTGAGGGACAGGGAACCCCCGGGGAGCTGTTTTTT; cdr3_aa: CSVEGQGTPGELFF
d_call: .; j_call: TRBJ1-2; clone_size: .; v_call: TRBV7-9; cdr3_nt: TGTGCCAGCAGCTTAGCGGGAGCCCATGGCTACACCTTC; cdr3_aa: CASSLAGAHGYTF
d_call: .; j_call: TRBJ2-7; clone_size: .; v_call: TRBV6-5; cdr3_nt: TGTGCCAGCAAACCCCCCGGGAAAGGGTCCTACGAGCAGTACTTC; cdr3_aa: CASKPPGKGSYEQYF
d_call: .; j_call: TRBJ2-6; clone_size: once; v_call: TRBV6-5; cdr3_nt: TGTGCCAGCAGTTACGAAAGGACTGGGGCCGACGTCCTGACTTTC; cdr3_aa: CASSYERTGADVLTF
d_call: .; j_call: TRBJ2-1; clone_size: few; v_call: TRBV9; cdr3_nt: TGTGCCAGCAGCGTGGGGGATACCTACAATGAGCAGTTCTTC; cdr3_aa: CASSVGDTYNEQFF
d_call: TRBD1; j_call: TRBJ1-1; clone_size: few; v_call: TRBV12-3/TRBV12-4; cdr3_nt: TGTGCCAGCAGTCTAGCGCTAGGGACAGTAGCTTACACTGAAGCTTTCTTT; cdr3_aa: CASSLALGTVAYTEAFF
d_call: .; j_call: TRBJ2-7; clone_size: few; v_call: TRBV7-2; cdr3_nt: TGTGCCAGCAACTCTCAGGGTTACGAGCAGTACTTC; cdr3_aa: CASNSQGYEQYF
d_call: .; j_call: TRBJ2-4; clone_size: .; v_call: TRBV28; cdr3_nt: TGTGCCAGCAGTTTCATGGGGGTCGAAAACATTCAGTACTTC; cdr3_aa: CASSFMGVENIQYF
d_call: .; j_call: TRBJ2-7; clone_size: .; v_call: TRBV12-3/TRBV12-4; cdr3_nt: TGTGCCAGCAGTTTAGATCGAGCAGGGCAGTACTTC; cdr3_aa: CASSLDRAGQYF
d_call: .; j_call: TRBJ2-7; clone_size: few; v_call: TRBV27; cdr3_nt: TGTGCCAGCAGTTCCGGACCATTGTACGAGCAGTACTTC; cdr3_aa: CASSSGPLYEQYF
d_call: .; j_call: TRBJ2-1; clone_size: .; v_call: TRBV3-1; cdr3_nt: TGTGCCAGCAGCCAAAGGGCTAGCGCCTACAATGAGCAGTTCTTC; cdr3_aa: CASSQRASAYNEQFF
d_call: TRBD1; j_call: TRBJ1-4; clone_size: few; v_call: TRBV12-3/TRBV12-4; cdr3_nt: TGTGCCAGCAACCGACAGGGGGGGAAAAATGAAAAACTGTTTTTT; cdr3_aa: CASNRQGGKNEKLFF
d_call: TRBD1; j_call: TRBJ2-5; clone_size: .; v_call: TRBV13; cdr3_nt: TGTGCCAGCAGCGTAAAGACAGGGCGGCGAAGAGAGACCCAGTACTTC; cdr3_aa: CASSVKTGRRRETQYF
d_call: TRBD1; j_call: TRBJ1-6; clone_size: .; v_call: TRBV2; cdr3_nt: TGTGCCTCCAAGGACAGGGGGCTTTCACCCCTCCACTTT; cdr3_aa: CASKDRGLSPLHF
d_call: TRBD1; j_call: TRBJ1-3; clone_size: .; v_call: TRBV25-1; cdr3_nt: TGTGCCAGCAGTGAATATTTCTGGGAGGGGGCGAGCTCTGGAAACACCATATATTTT; cdr3_aa: CASSEYFWEGASSGNTIYF
d_call: TRBD2; j_call: TRBJ2-1; clone_size: .; v_call: TRBV19; cdr3_nt: TGTGCCAGTAGTCAGGCACTAGCGGTGAACAATGAGCAGTTCTTC; cdr3_aa: CASSQALAVNNEQFF
d_call: TRBD2; j_call: TRBJ2-1; clone_size: few; v_call: TRBV20-1; cdr3_nt: TGCAGTGCCTTGACTAGCGGGAATACTGAGCAGTTCTTC; cdr3_aa: CSALTSGNTEQFF
d_call: TRBD2; j_call: TRBJ2-2; clone_size: few; v_call: TRBV11-2; cdr3_nt: TGTGCCAGCAGCTGGACTAGCGGCGGGGAGCTGTTTTTT; cdr3_aa: CASSWTSGGELFF
d_call: .; j_call: TRBJ2-3; clone_size: few; v_call: TRBV29-1; cdr3_nt: TGCAGCGTTGCGGGGGGCACGACAGATACGCAGTATTTT; cdr3_aa: CSVAGGTTDTQYF
d_call: .; j_call: TRBJ2-3; clone_size: .; v_call: TRBV12-3/TRBV12-4; cdr3_nt: TGTGCCAGCAGTTTTAGGCCGGGAGCGACTAGCACAGATACGCAGTATTTT; cdr3_aa: CASSFRPGATSTDTQYF
d_call: TRBD2; j_call: TRBJ2-1; clone_size: .; v_call: TRBV28; cdr3_nt: TGTGCCAGCAGTCCTCCCCGACTAGCGGGAGGGCACAATGAGCAGTTCTTC; cdr3_aa: CASSPPRLAGGHNEQFF
d_call: TRBD2; j_call: TRBJ2-7; clone_size: few; v_call: TRBV4-2; cdr3_nt: TGTGCCAGCAGCCAAGGAAATAGCGGGGGGAGCTCCTACGAGCAGTACTTC; cdr3_aa: CASSQGNSGGSSYEQYF
d_call: .; j_call: TRBJ1-3; clone_size: .; v_call: TRBV3-1; cdr3_nt: TGTGCCAGCAGCCTCCCCTTGGGTTCTCTCTCTGGAAACACCATATATTTT; cdr3_aa: CASSLPLGSLSGNTIYF
d_call: .; j_call: TRBJ2-1; clone_size: .; v_call: TRBV20-1; cdr3_nt: TGCAGTGCTTCGTTTAGCGCCTACAATGAGCAGTTCTTC; cdr3_aa: CSASFSAYNEQFF
d_call: TRBD1; j_call: TRBJ2-6; clone_size: .; v_call: TRBV12-3/TRBV12-4; cdr3_nt: TGTGCCAGCAGCTGGGACAGCGGTTCTGGGGCCAACGTCCTGACTTTC; cdr3_aa: CASSWDSGSGANVLTF